The 16 T cell receptor beta chains below all came from one sample that was sequenced in a study of CD8 T cells in Susac syndrome. Reverse transcription used roughly 0.45 to 1 ug RNA and random hexamers. A single record per CDR3 protein comes from TCRdb applying MiXCR to the immunoSEQ multiplex PCR reads. This sample has fewer than 350,000 distinct CDR3 sequences, with around nine tenths found just once. The sequenced sample consisted of CD8+ T cells from PBMCs. Receptors originate from a human donor with multiple sclerosis.

This clonotype was counted a few times. This chain connects TRBV6-1 to TRBJ1-2, with 8 bases aligning to TRBD1. This CDR3 contains 16 residues. CDR1 MNHNS and CDR2 SASEGT come from the germline V gene. Trimming at V came to 6 bases and at J to 4 bases, leaving 13 bases not matched to a gene. CDR3 sequence (DNA): TGTGCCAGCAGCCCCCGGAGGGACAGGAGCTTCTATGGCTACACCTTC. Translated: CASSPRRDRSFYGYTF.

The J gene is TRBJ2-6, the V gene TRBV27; no reliable D call. Per germline, CDR1 MNHEY and CDR2 SMNVEV (reference sequence). The V gene lost 6 bases and the J gene lost 0 bases, with 3 bases spanning the gap. The CDR3 runs to 13 residues. In nucleotides, the CDR3 is TGTGCCAGCAGCAACTCTGGGGCCAACGTCCTGACTTTC. Translated, it gives CASSNSGANVLTF.

The chain joins TRBV24-1 to TRBJ2-2; D is unresolved. The CDR3 consists of 16 residues. V lost 5 bases and J 0 bases, leaving 12 bases between the germline ends. In germline, CDR1 is KGHDR, CDR2 SFDVKD. CDR3 loop: CATSALGSSNTGELFF. The CDR3 DNA sequence: TGTGCCACCAGTGCCTTAGGCAGCTCGAACACCGGGGAGCTGTTTTTT.

This clonotype was seen just once. This sequence joins TRBV4-2 and TRBJ2-7; D gene uncertain. CDR1 is LGHNA and CDR2 is YNFKEQ in the germline V gene. The CDR3 runs to 15 residues. V lost 3 bases and J 3 bases, leaving 15 bases between the germline ends. CDR3 sequence: CASSHLTLGYYEQYF. The CDR3 DNA is TGTGCCAGCAGCCACCTCACGTTGGGGTACTACGAGCAGTACTTC.

The chain is built from TRBV21-1 and TRBJ1-6; TRBD1, the D gene given by the table, was not confirmed from the DNA. TRBV21-1 is assigned pseudogene status. This CDR3 is 16 amino acids long. The CDR3 is CASSKSGQAHNSPLHF. CDR3 sequence (DNA): TGTGCCAGCAGCAAATCGGGACAGGCCCATAATTCACCCCTCCACTTT.

The chain links TRBV20-1 to TRBJ2-7; D might be TRBD2 (6 bases). The germline CDR1 and CDR2 sequences are DFQATT and SNEGSKA (reference sequence). This CDR3 has 15 amino acids. Trimming took 0 bases from V and 6 from J, leaving 18 bases between them. This chain's CDR3 is CSARDAGREQSEQYF. Written as DNA, the CDR3 is TGCAGTGCTAGAGATGCGGGACGGGAGCAAAGCGAGCAGTACTTC.

The chain employs TRBV29-1 and TRBJ2-7; D not resolved. CDR3 length: 13 amino acids. Germline values: CDR1 SQVTM, CDR2 ANQGSEA. Trimming removed 3 bases at V and 2 bases at J, with 11 bases between. Here the CDR3 DNA reads TGCAGCGTTGAGGACGGCAGGCCCTACGAGCAGTACTTC. This sequence encodes CSVEDGRPYEQYF.

This clonotype was seen just once. The chain employs TRBV14 and TRBJ2-3; 13 positions agree with TRBD2. Germline V lookup: CDR1 SGHDN, CDR2 FVKESK. Trimming cost V 5 bases and J 4 bases; bases outside gene matches: 3. The CDR3 covers 15 residues. CDR3 in amino acids: CASSGLAGVADTQYF. Written as DNA, the CDR3 is TGTGCCAGCAGCGGACTAGCGGGAGTGGCAGATACGCAGTATTTT.

V and J are TRBV29-1 and TRBJ2-1, with TRBD2 matching over 11 bases. The germline V gene encodes CDR1 SQVTM and CDR2 ANQGSEA. V lost 3 bases and J lost 16; bases outside the gene matches: 5. The length of the CDR3 is 11 residues. CDR3: CSVELAGGTFF. CDR3 DNA: TGCAGCGTTGAGTTAGCGGGAGGGACATTCTTC.

The rearrangement uses TRBV6-1 and TRBJ2-2; D gene unclear. Germline assignment: CDR1 MNHNS and CDR2 SASEGT. This CDR3 is 14 amino acids long. V was clipped by 5 bases and J by 10 bases, with 17 bases between them. DNA of the CDR3: TGTGCCAGCAGTCAAATAGGGTCCGGGCAGGAGCTGTTTTTT. Amino acids: CASSQIGSGQELFF.

V usage is TRBV5-1 and J usage is TRBJ2-5; either TRBD1 or TRBD2 may fit D (6 bases each). Trimming removed 0 bases from V and 5 bases from J, with 11 bases in between. Germline V gene data show CDR1 as SGHRS and CDR2 as YFSETQ. This CDR3 comprises 14 residues. CDR3 protein: CASSLVGGMETQYF. In DNA form, the CDR3 reads TGCGCCAGCAGCTTGGTGGGGGGCATGGAGACCCAGTACTTC.

This clonotype was detected once. The CDR3 here is CASSPIDPGGGYTF. CDR3 coding DNA: TGTGCCAGCAGTCCGATCGACCCGGGCGGTGGCTACACCTTC. V gene TRBV27 combines with J gene TRBJ1-2, with D uncertain. The V gene's germline CDR1 is MNHEY and CDR2 SMNVEV (reference sequence). This CDR3 is built from 14 residues. V lost 5 bases and J lost 7, with 17 bases in between.

This chain connects TRBV14 to TRBJ1-4, with D perhaps matching TRBD1 (5 bases). The germline V and J ends were trimmed by 0 bases and 8 bases, with 16 bases remaining between them. The CDR3 covers 16 residues. Per the germline V gene, CDR1 is SGHDN and CDR2 is FVKESK. The CDR3 sequence: CASSQDERDPIEKLFF. CDR3 DNA sequence: TGTGCCAGCAGCCAAGACGAGAGGGACCCGATCGAAAAACTGTTTTTT.

The V gene is TRBV7-2, the J gene TRBJ2-2; no clear D gene. Germline V gene data show CDR1 as SGHTA and CDR2 as FQGNSA. V was pared by 1 base and J by 9 bases, with 9 bases between. There are 13 residues in the CDR3. CDR3 residues: CASSLVVHRELFF. CDR3 DNA sequence: TGTGCCAGCAGCTTAGTGGTGCACCGGGAGCTGTTTTTT.

This clonotype was found a few times. The chain couples TRBV5-4 to TRBJ2-2, with no clear D. Germline V gene sequence: CDR1 SGHNT, CDR2 YYREEE (reference sequence). The CDR3 covers 14 residues. V lost 0 bases, J lost 5 bases, and 8 bases lay in between. This CDR3 reads CASSLDSRTGELFF. CDR3 DNA: TGTGCCAGCAGCTTGGACAGTCGGACCGGGGAGCTGTTTTTT.

This chain connects TRBV20-1 to TRBJ2-7; no reliable D call. CDR3 length: 16 residues. Trimming took 3 bases from V and 4 from J, leaving 22 bases between them. Germline assignment: CDR1 DFQATT and CDR2 SNEGSKA (reference sequence). The CDR3 bases are TGCAGTGCTAGCCCGAGGTCGAGAAGTTATTTTTACGAGCAGTACTTC. Its protein is CSASPRSRSYFYEQYF.